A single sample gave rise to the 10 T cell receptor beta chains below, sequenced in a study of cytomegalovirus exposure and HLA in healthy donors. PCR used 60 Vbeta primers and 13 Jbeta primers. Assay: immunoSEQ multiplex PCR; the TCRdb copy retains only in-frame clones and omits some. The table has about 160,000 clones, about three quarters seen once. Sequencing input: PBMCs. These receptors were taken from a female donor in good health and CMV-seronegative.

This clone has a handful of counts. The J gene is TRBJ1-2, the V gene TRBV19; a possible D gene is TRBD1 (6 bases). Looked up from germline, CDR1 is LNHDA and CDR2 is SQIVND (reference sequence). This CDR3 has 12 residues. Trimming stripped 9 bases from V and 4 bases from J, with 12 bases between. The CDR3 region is CASLDSFYGYTF. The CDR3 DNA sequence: TGTGCCAGCCTGGACAGTTTCTATGGCTACACCTTC.

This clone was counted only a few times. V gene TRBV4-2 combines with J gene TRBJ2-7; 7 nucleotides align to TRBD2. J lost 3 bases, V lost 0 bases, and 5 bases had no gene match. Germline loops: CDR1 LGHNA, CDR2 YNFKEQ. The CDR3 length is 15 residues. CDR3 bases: TGTGCCAGCAGCCAAGATAACGGGGGGAACTACGAGCAGTACTTC. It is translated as CASSQDNGGNYEQYF.

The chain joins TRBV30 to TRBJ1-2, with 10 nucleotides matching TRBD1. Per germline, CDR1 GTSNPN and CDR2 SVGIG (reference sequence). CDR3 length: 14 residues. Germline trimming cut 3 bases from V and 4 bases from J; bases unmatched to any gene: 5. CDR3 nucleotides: TGTGCCTGGAGCCCGGACAGGGGGGGCTATGGCTACACCTTC. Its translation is CAWSPDRGGYGYTF.

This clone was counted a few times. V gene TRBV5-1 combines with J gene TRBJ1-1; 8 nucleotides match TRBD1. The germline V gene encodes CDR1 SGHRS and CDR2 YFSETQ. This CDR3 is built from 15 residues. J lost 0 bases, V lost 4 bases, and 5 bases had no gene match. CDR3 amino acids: CASSRGTGVNTEAFF. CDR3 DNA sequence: TGCGCCAGCAGCAGAGGGACAGGTGTGAACACTGAAGCTTTCTTT.

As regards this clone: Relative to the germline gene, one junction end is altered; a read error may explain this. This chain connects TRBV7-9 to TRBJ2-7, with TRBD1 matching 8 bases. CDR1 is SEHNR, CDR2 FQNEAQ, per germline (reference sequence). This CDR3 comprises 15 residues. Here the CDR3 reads CSSSIRTGPTYEQYF. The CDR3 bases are TGTTCCAGCAGTATTCGGACAGGGCCCACCTACGAGCAGTACTTC.

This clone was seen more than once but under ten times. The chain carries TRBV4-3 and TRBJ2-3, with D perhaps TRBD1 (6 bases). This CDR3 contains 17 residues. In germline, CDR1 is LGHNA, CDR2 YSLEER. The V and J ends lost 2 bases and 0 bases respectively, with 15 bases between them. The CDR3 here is CASSQMGNRDSTDTQYF. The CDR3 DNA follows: TGCGCCAGCAGCCAAATGGGGAACAGGGATAGCACAGATACGCAGTATTTT.

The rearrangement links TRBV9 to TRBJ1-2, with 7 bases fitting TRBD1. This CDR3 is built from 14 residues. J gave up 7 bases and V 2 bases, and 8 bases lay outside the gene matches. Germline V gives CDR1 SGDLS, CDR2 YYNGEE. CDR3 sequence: CASSVHRGGRGYTF. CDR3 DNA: TGTGCCAGCAGCGTGCACAGGGGAGGTCGTGGCTACACCTTC.

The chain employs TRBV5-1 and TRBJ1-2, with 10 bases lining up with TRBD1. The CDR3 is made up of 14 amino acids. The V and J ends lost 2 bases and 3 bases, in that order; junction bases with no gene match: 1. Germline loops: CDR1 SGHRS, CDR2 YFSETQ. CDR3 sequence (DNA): TGCGCCAGCAGCTTCGGGACAGGGGACTATGGCTACACCTTC. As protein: CASSFGTGDYGYTF.

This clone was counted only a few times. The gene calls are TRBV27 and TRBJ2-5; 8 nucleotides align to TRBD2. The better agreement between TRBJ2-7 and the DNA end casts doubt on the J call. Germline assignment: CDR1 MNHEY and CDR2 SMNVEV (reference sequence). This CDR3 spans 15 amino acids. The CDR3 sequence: CASSFTGGPSYEQYF. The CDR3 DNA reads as TGTGCCAGCAGTTTCACGGGAGGGCCCTCCTACGAGCAGTACTTC.

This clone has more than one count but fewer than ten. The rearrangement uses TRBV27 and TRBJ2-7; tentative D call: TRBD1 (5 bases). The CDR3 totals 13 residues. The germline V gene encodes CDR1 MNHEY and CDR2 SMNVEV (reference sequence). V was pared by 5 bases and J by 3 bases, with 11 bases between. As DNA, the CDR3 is TGTGCCAGCAGTGGGGTAGGGGACTACGAGCAGTACTTC. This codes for CASSGVGDYEQYF.